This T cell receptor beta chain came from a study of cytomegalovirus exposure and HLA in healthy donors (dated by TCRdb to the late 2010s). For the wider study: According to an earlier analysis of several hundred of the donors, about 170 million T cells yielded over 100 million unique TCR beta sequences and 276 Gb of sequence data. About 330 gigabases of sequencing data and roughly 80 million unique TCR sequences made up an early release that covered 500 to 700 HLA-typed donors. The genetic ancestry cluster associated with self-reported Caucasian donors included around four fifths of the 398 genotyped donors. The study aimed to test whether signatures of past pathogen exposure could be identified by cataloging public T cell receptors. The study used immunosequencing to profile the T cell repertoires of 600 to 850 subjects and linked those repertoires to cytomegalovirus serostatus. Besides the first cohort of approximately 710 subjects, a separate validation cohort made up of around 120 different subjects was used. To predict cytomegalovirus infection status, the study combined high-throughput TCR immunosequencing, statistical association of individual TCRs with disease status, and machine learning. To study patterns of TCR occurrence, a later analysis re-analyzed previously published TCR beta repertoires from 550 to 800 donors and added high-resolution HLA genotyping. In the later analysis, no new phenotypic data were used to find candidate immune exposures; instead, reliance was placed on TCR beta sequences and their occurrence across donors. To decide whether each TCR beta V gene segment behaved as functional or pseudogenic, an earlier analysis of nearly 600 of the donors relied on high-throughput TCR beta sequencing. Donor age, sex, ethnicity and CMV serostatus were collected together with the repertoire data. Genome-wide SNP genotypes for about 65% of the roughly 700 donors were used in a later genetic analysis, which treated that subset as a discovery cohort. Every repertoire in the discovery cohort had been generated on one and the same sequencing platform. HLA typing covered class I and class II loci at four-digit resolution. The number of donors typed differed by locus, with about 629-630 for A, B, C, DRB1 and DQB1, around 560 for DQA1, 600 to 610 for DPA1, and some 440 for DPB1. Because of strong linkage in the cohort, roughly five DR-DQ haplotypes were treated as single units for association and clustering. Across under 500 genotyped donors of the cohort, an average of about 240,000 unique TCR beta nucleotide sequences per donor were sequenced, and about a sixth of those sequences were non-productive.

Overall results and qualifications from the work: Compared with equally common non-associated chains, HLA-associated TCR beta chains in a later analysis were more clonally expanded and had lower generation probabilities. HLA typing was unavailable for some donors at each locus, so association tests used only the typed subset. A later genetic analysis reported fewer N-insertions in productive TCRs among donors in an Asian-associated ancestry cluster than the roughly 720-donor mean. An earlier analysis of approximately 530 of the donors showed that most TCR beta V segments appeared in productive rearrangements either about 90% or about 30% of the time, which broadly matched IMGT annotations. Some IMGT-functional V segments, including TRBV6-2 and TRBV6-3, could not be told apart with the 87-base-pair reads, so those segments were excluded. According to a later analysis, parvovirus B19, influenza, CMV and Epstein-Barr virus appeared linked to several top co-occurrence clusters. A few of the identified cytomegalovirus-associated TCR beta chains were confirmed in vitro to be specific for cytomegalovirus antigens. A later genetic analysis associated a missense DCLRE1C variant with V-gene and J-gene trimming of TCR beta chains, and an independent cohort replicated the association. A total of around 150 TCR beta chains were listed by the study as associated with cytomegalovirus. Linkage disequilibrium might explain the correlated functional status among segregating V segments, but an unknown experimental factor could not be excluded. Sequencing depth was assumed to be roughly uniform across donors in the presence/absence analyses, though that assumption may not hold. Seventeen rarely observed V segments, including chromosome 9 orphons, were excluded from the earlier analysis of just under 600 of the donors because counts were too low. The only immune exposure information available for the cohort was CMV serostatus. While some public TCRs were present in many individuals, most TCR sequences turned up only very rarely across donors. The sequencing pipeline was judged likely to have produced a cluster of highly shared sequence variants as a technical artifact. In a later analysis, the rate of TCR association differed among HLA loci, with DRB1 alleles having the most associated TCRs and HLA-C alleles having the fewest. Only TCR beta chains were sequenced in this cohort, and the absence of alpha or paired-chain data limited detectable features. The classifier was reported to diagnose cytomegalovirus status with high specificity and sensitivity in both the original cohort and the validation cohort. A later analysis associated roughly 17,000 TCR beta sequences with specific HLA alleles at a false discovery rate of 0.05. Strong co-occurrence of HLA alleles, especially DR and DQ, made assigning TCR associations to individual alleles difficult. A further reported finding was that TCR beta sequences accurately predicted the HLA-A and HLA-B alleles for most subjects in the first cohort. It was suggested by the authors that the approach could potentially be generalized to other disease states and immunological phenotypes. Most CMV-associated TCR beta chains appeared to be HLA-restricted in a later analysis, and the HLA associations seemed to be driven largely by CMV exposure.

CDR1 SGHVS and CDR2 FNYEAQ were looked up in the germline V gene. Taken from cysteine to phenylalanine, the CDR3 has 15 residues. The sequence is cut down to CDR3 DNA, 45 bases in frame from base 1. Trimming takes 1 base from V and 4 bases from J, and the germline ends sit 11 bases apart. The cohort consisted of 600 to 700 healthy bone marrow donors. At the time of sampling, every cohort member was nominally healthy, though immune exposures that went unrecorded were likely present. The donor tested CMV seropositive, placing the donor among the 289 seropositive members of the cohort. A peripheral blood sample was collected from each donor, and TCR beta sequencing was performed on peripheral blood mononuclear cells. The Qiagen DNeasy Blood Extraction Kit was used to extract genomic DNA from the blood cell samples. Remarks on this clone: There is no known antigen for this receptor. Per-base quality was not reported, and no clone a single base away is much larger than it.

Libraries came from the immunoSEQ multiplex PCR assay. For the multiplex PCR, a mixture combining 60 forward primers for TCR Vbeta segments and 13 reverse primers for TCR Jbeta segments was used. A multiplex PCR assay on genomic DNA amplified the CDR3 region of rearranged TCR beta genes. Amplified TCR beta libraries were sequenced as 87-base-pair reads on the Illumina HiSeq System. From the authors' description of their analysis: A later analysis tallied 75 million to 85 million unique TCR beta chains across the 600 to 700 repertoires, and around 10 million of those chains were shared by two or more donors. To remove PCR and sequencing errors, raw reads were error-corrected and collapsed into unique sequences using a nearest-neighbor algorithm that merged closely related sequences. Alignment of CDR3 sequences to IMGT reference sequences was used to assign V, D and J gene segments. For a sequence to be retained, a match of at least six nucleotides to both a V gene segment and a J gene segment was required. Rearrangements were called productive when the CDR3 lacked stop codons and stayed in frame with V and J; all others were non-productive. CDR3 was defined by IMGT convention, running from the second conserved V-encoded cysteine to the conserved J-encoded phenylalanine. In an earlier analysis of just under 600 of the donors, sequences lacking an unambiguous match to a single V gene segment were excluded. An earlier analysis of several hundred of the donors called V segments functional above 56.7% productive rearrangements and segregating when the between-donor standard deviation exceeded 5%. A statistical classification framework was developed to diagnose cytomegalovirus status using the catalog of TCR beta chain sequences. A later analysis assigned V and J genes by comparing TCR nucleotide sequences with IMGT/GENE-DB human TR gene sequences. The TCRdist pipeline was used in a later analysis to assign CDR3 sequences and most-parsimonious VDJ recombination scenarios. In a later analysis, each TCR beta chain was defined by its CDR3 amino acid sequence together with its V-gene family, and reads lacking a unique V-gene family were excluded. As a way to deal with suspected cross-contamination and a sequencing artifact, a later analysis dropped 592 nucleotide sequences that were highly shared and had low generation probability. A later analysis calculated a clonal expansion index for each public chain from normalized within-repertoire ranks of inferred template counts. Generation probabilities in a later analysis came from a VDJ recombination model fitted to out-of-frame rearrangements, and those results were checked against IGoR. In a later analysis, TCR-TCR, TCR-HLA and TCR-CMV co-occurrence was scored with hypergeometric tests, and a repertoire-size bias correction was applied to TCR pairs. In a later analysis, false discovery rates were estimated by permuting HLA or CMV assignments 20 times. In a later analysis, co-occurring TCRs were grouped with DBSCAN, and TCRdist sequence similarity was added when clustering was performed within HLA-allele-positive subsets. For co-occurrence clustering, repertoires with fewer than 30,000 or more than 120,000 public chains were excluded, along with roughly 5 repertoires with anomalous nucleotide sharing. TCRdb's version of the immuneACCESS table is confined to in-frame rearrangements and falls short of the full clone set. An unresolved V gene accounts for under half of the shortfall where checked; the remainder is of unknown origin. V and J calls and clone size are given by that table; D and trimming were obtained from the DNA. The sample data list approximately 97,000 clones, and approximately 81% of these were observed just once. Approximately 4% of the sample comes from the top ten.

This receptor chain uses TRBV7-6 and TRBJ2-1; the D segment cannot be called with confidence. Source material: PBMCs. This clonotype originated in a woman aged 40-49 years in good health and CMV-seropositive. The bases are TGTGCCAGCAGCTTAGGGGCCGTCGAGTACAATGAGCAGTTCTTC. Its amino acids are CASSLGAVEYNEQFF.